These T cell receptor beta chains were read from a single sample in a study of blood T cell repertoires in COVID-19. Some clones are missing from TCRdb's copy, which holds only in-frame ones; the method was immunoSEQ multiplex PCR. The repertoire holds 150,000 to 200,000 clones, roughly 90% seen once, with roughly 4.1% in the top ten. The specimen was peripheral blood. Receptors originate from a woman in her 70s with acute or convalescent COVID-19. The CDR3 runs from the conserved cysteine through the conserved F or W. Fields, in order: D gene, J gene, CDR3 length, V gene, clone size, CDR3 DNA, CDR3 protein. D genes are given only for firm matches. Clone size is given for some rows only: seen once, a few or many times, or a class if the clone is expanded.

>TRBD1|TRBJ1-1|13|TRBV9|NA
TGTGCCAGCGGACAGGGAATGAACACTGAAGCTTTCTTT
CASGQGMNTEAFF
>TRBD2|TRBJ2-4|16|TRBV20-1|NA
TGCAGTGCTAGTAGGAGGACTAGCGGCTCCAAAAACATTCAGTACTTC
CSASRRTSGSKNIQYF
>NA|TRBJ1-4|15|TRBV11-2|NA
TGTGCCAGCAGCTTAGAACGGACAGAGAATGGAAAACTGTTTTTT
CASSLERTENGKLFF
>TRBD2|TRBJ2-5|17|TRBV7-2|NA
TGTGCCAGCAGCTTAGTTTTAACTAGCGGGGCCAAAGAGACCCAGTACTTC
CASSLVLTSGAKETQYF
>NA|TRBJ1-5|17|TRBV21-1|NA
TGTGCCAGCAGCCCCGGGACAGTTTTTGAAAGCAATCAGCCCCAGCATTTT
CASSPGTVFESNQPQHF
>TRBD2|TRBJ2-7|15|TRBV6-5|once
TGTGCCAGCAGTTCTACGACTAGCGGGGTTTACGAGCAGTACTTC
CASSSTTSGVYEQYF
>NA|TRBJ2-1|11|TRBV30|NA
TGTGCCTCCCAGCGCGGCTATGAGCAGTTCTTC
CASQRGYEQFF
>NA|TRBJ1-6|13|TRBV30|NA
TGTGCCTGGAGAGGACAGAGAAATTCACCCCTCCACTTT
CAWRGQRNSPLHF
>TRBD2|TRBJ2-1|14|TRBV28|NA
TGTGCCAGCCCCCCCAGCGGGAGTTTTAATGAGCAGTTCTTC
CASPPSGSFNEQFF
>NA|TRBJ1-6|13|TRBV20-1|NA
TGCAGTGCTAGTTTCCAGGGAAATTCACCCCTCCACTTT
CSASFQGNSPLHF
>TRBD1|TRBJ2-2|16|TRBV30|NA
TGTGCCTGGAGCGGTTTGGACAGGGGTATGACCGGGGAGCTGTTTTTT
CAWSGLDRGMTGELFF
>NA|TRBJ2-1|18|TRBV4-3|few
TGCGCCAGCAGCCAATACTGGAGCTCGGGGAGCTCATACAATGAGCAGTTCTTC
CASSQYWSSGSSYNEQFF
>TRBD2|TRBJ2-7|14|TRBV28|NA
TGTGCCAGCAGTTTTGTACTAGCGGGATACGAGCAGTACTTC
CASSFVLAGYEQYF
>NA|TRBJ2-7|12|TRBV7-9|few
TGTGCCAGCAGCTTATTCGTCTCGGGGCAGTACTTC
CASSLFVSGQYF
>TRBD1|TRBJ1-4|15|TRBV19|NA
TGTGCCAGTAACCGAAGACAGGGGACTAATGAAAAACTGTTTTTT
CASNRRQGTNEKLFF
>TRBD1|TRBJ2-6|15|TRBV19|NA
TGTGCCAGTAGTAGACAGGGAACTGGGGCCAACGTCCTGACTTTC
CASSRQGTGANVLTF
>TRBD2|TRBJ2-1|16|TRBV10-2|NA
TGCGCCAGCAGTGAGTCGGGTCTAGCGGACTACAATGAGCAGTTCTTC
CASSESGLADYNEQFF
>NA|TRBJ1-2|10|TRBV29-1|NA
TGCAGCGTTGACAGGGATGGCTACACCTTC
CSVDRDGYTF
>TRBD1|TRBJ1-1|14|TRBV19|NA
TGTGCCAGTAGTCCTACAGGGGGCCTGGGTGAAGCTTTCTTT
CASSPTGGLGEAFF
>TRBD1|TRBJ1-2|13|TRBV12-3/TRBV12-4|NA
TGTGCCAGCAGATACAGGGGGCTAGGGGGCTACACCTTC
CASRYRGLGGYTF
>NA|TRBJ1-4|21|TRBV2|NA
TGTGCCAGCAGTGAAGGGGGATCTTTCCAGGGATATGGTTTGGCTAATGAAAAACTGTTTTTT
CASSEGGSFQGYGLANEKLFF
>TRBD1|TRBJ2-1|15|TRBV6-1|NA
TGTGCCAGCAGTGAAGGACAGGGTCTCCTCCATGAGCAGTTCTTC
CASSEGQGLLHEQFF
>TRBD1|TRBJ1-3|16|TRBV11-3|NA
TGTGCCAGCCCGCGCGATCAGGGGGCGTCTGGAAACACCATATATTTT
CASPRDQGASGNTIYF
>NA|TRBJ1-3|14|TRBV5-6|NA
TGTGCCAGCAGCCGGAAGGGGCTTGGAAACACCATATATTTT
CASSRKGLGNTIYF
>NA|TRBJ2-7|15|TRBV5-1|NA
TGCGCCAGCAGCTTGTTGGCGGGGAACAACTACGAGCAGTACTTC
CASSLLAGNNYEQYF
>TRBD1|TRBJ1-2|13|TRBV6-5|few
TGTGCCAGTACGGACAGGGTCTCGAATGGCTACACCTTC
CASTDRVSNGYTF
>NA|TRBJ2-3|15|TRBV6-5|NA
TGTGCCAGCAGTTTCGTTGGGAGTCGCACAGATACGCAGTATTTT
CASSFVGSRTDTQYF
>TRBD1|TRBJ1-1|15|TRBV28|many
TGTGCCAGCAGTCCCAGGACAGGGACGAGGGCTGAAGCTTTCTTT
CASSPRTGTRAEAFF
>NA|TRBJ2-3|16|TRBV7-9|NA
TGTGCCAGCAGCTTAGTCCAGGGAGGACGGACAGATACGCAGTATTTT
CASSLVQGGRTDTQYF
>TRBD1|TRBJ2-7|15|TRBV6-5|few
TGTGCCAGCACGAGGGACAGCCTTAACTCCTACGAGCAGTACTTC
CASTRDSLNSYEQYF
>TRBD2|TRBJ2-7|15|TRBV18|NA
TGTGCCAGCTCCCGAGGCGGCGGGAGGGCCGACGAGCAGTACTTC
CASSRGGGRADEQYF
>NA|TRBJ2-1|21|TRBV10-3|NA
TGTGCCATCAGTGAGCAAAACCCCTTGCGGGCAGGGGTCCAACTATACAATGAGCAGTTCTTC
CAISEQNPLRAGVQLYNEQFF
>TRBD1|TRBJ2-2|11|TRBV5-3|NA
TGTGCGGACAGGGGCACCGGGGAGCTGTTTTTT
CADRGTGELFF
>TRBD1|TRBJ1-1|15|TRBV6-5|NA
TGTGCCAGCAGCCCCGACAGGGAATTGAACACTGAAGCTTTCTTT
CASSPDRELNTEAFF
>TRBD1|TRBJ1-4|14|TRBV2|NA
TGTGCCAGCAGAGAGACAGGGGGCATTGAAAAACTGTTTTTT
CASRETGGIEKLFF
>NA|TRBJ2-5|16|TRBV9|few
TGTGCCAGCAGCGTACATCCTAGCAGGTCCCAAGAGACCCAGTACTTC
CASSVHPSRSQETQYF
>NA|TRBJ1-1|13|TRBV7-9|NA
TGTGCCAGCAGCTCCAAGGCGGGGACCGAAGCTTTCTTT
CASSSKAGTEAFF
>NA|TRBJ1-4|14|TRBV5-6|NA
TGTGCCAGCCGCTCGTGGGGGCAGGATGAAAAACTGTTTTTT
CASRSWGQDEKLFF
>TRBD2|TRBJ2-4|19|TRBV5-1|NA
TGCGCCAGCAGCTCGCCTCCGGGACTAGCGGGATGGGGCAAAAACATTCAGTACTTC
CASSSPPGLAGWGKNIQYF
>NA|TRBJ2-7|17|TRBV6-1|NA
TGTGCCAGCAGTGAAGGCCCCTGGGCGGGACGTTCCTACGAGCAGTACTTC
CASSEGPWAGRSYEQYF
>NA|TRBJ1-5|16|TRBV6-2/TRBV6-3|NA
TGTGCCAGCAGTTCGACAGCCCGCTGGTTCAATCAGCCCCAGCATTTT
CASSSTARWFNQPQHF
>NA|TRBJ1-6|14|TRBV6-5|NA
TGTGCCAGCAGCCTCGCGGGTTACAATTCACCCCTCCACTTT
CASSLAGYNSPLHF
>NA|TRBJ1-2|15|TRBV5-6|NA
TGTGCCAGCAGCTCGGACCGGGGAACGATCGTCGGCTACACCTTC
CASSSDRGTIVGYTF
>TRBD2|TRBJ2-1|15|TRBV4-1|NA
TGCGCCAGCAGCCAATGGGCGGGAGGGCCTAGTGAGCAGTTCTTC
CASSQWAGGPSEQFF
>TRBD1|TRBJ1-1|15|TRBV5-1|NA
TGCGCCAGCAGCAAGCTGACAGGGGTTGGGACTGAAGCTTTCTTT
CASSKLTGVGTEAFF
>NA|TRBJ1-1|14|TRBV10-2|NA
TGCGCCAGCAGTGAGCGGCGGACTGGAACTGAAGCTTTCTTT
CASSERRTGTEAFF
>NA|TRBJ2-6|14|TRBV4-3|NA
TGCGCCAGCTCCCCATTCTCTGGGGCCAACGTCCTGACTTTC
CASSPFSGANVLTF
>NA|TRBJ2-5|14|TRBV5-1|once
TGCGCCAGCAGCCTGGTACTCGGAGAAGAGACCCAGTACTTC
CASSLVLGEETQYF
>TRBD1|TRBJ2-3|20|TRBV4-1|NA
TGCGCCAGCAGCCGAGGGAAAACCGGGACAGGGGTAATGGGCACAGATACGCAGTATTTT
CASSRGKTGTGVMGTDTQYF
>NA|TRBJ2-5|16|TRBV24-1|NA
TGTGCCACCAGTGAGTCCAGGGTTGTACCTCAAGAGACCCAGTACTTC
CATSESRVVPQETQYF
>TRBD1|TRBJ1-2|15|TRBV4-1|NA
TGCGCCAGCAGCCAATCGGACAGGGTGGACTATGGCTACACCTTC
CASSQSDRVDYGYTF